The 2 T cell receptor beta chains below were found in one sample sequenced in a study of PD-L1 blockade in urothelial cancer. The table came from immunoSEQ multiplex PCR; TCRdb's copy has only in-frame clones and leaves some out. The repertoire holds tens of thousands of clones, about 88% seen once, with roughly 12% in the top ten. Time point meaning: peripheral blood 6 weeks after treatment start. The input for sequencing was PBMCs, taken around atezolizumab (anti-PD-L1) treatment. The receptors originated from a man in his sixties with urothelial cancer.

The rearrangement joins TRBV19 to TRBJ2-1; 12 bases align to TRBD2. The CDR3 sequence is 15 residues long. Trimming at V came to 5 bases and at J to 8 bases, leaving 7 bases not matched to a gene. Per the germline V gene, CDR1 is LNHDA and CDR2 is SQIVND (reference sequence). The CDR3 is CASSPLAGGAYEQFF. The DNA for the CDR3 is TGTGCCAGTAGTCCTCTAGCGGGGGGGGCCTATGAGCAGTTCTTC.

V gene TRBV10-3 combines with J gene TRBJ1-2; D gene ambiguous. The V gene's germline CDR1 is ENHRY and CDR2 SYGVKD. CDR3 length: 14 amino acids. Trimming took off 3 bases at V and 2 bases at J, with 10 bases between the two ends. In DNA, the CDR3 is TGTGCCATCAGTGAATCTGGGCAGAACTATGGCTACACCTTC. Protein product: CAISESGQNYGYTF.